The 20 T cell receptor beta chains given below trace back to one sample, sequenced in a study of cytomegalovirus exposure and HLA in healthy donors. The PCR ran on 60 Vbeta and 13 Jbeta primers. The repertoire was sequenced with immunoSEQ multiplex PCR; TCRdb's copy has only in-frame clones and lacks some. The table for this sample gives tens of thousands of clones. The specimen sequenced was PBMCs. The origin of the receptors is a man aged 45-65 years in good health and CMV-seronegative.

The genes are TRBV5-4 and TRBJ1-1; D unclear. Germline V CDR1 and CDR2: SGHNT, YYREEE (reference sequence). The CDR3 is made up of 12 amino acids. Between the trimmed V and J ends, which lost 2 bases and 4 bases, there was a span of 6 bases. The CDR3 DNA follows: TGTGCCAGCAGCTTTTCGTCCACTGAAGCTTTCTTT. Translated: CASSFSSTEAFF.

The chain uses TRBV6-5 and TRBJ2-7, with 7 bases identical to TRBD1. There are 15 residues in the CDR3. Germline V gene lookup returns CDR1 MNHEY and CDR2 SVGAGI. J lost 4 bases, V lost 3 bases, and 9 bases had no gene match. DNA for the CDR3: TGTGCCAGCAGTTATAGTGGGACAGAAGTTTACGAGCAGTACTTC. This codes for CASSYSGTEVYEQYF.

The chain joins TRBV7-6 to TRBJ2-7, with 11 bases aligning to TRBD2. Germline CDR1 SGHVS, CDR2 FNYEAQ. CDR3 length: 19 residues. Trimming at V came to 0 bases and at J to 0 bases, leaving 10 bases not matched to a gene. This chain's CDR3 is CASSLALSTSGVSSYEQYF. The CDR3 nucleotides read TGTGCCAGCAGCTTAGCGCTATCGACTAGCGGGGTAAGCTCCTACGAGCAGTACTTC.

This chain uses TRBV7-8 with TRBJ2-5; 8 nucleotides align to TRBD2. The V gene's germline CDR1 is SGHVS and CDR2 FQNEAQ. V shed 1 base, J shed 4 bases, and the junction held 5 bases outside the gene matches. CDR3 size: 15 residues. CDR3 sequence (DNA): TGTGCCAGCAGCTTAGAGGCCCGGGGGGGAGAGACCCAGTACTTC. The encoded protein is CASSLEARGGETQYF.

J is TRBJ2-1 and V is TRBV5-1; 16 bases match TRBD2. Germline V CDR1 and CDR2: SGHRS, YFSETQ. The junction had 5 bases not matched to a gene; V was cut back by 5 bases and J by 6 bases. The CDR3 is 16 residues long. The CDR3 DNA reads as TGCGCCAGCAGGTCAGGGACTAGCGGGGGGGCCAATGAGCAGTTCTTC. It is translated as CASRSGTSGGANEQFF.

J is TRBJ2-1 and V is TRBV19; the match to TRBD2 covers 11 bases. Germline V gives CDR1 LNHDA, CDR2 SQIVND (reference sequence). Losses at the gene ends were 3 bases for V and 2 bases for J; bases not matched to a gene: 0. The length of the CDR3 is 15 residues. The CDR3 loop reads CASSMTSGTYNEQFF. The DNA for the CDR3 is TGTGCCAGTAGTATGACTAGCGGGACCTACAATGAGCAGTTCTTC. Complete variable domain (other parts from reference TRBV19 and TRBJ2-1): DGGITQSPKYLFRKEGQNVTLSCEQNLNHDAMYWYRQDPGQGLRLIYYSQIVNDFQKGDIAEGYSVSREKKESFPLTVTSAQKNPTAFYLCASSMTSGTYNEQFFGPGTRLTVL.

The chain links TRBV29-1 to TRBJ2-2; 7 bases agree with TRBD2. Trimming cost V 4 bases and J 0 bases; bases outside gene matches: 8. The CDR3 runs 16 residues. Germline V gene data show CDR1 as SQVTM and CDR2 as ANQGSEA. CDR3 bases: TGCAGCGTTGCCCTCCGGGGGGTATCGAACACCGGGGAGCTGTTTTTT. The encoded protein is CSVALRGVSNTGELFF.

This sequence joins TRBV5-6 and TRBJ1-4; the D gene is possibly TRBD1 (5 bases). Germline V gene sequence: CDR1 SGHDT, CDR2 YYEEEE. The CDR3 has 15 residues. V dropped 1 base and J dropped 6 bases, with 13 bases sitting between them. CDR3 DNA sequence: TGTGCCAGCAGCTTGTTGACCTTAGGGGATGAAAAACTGTTTTTT. Residues: CASSLLTLGDEKLFF.

The V gene is TRBV19, the J gene TRBJ1-6, with a tentative D call TRBD1 (5 bases). Germline V gives CDR1 LNHDA, CDR2 SQIVND (reference sequence). V lost 3 bases to trimming and J lost 0 bases, with 6 bases between them. This CDR3 spans 15 amino acids. The CDR3 region has the DNA TGTGCCAGTAGTATGGGGGGCTCCTATAATTCACCCCTCCACTTT. It yields the protein CASSMGGSYNSPLHF.

The chain links TRBV6-6 to TRBJ2-7; 11 positions match TRBD1. The CDR3 runs 15 residues. Germline V gene lookup returns CDR1 MNHNY and CDR2 SVGAGI (reference sequence). Trimming at V came to 4 bases and at J to 3 bases, leaving 5 bases not matched to a gene. CDR3 DNA: TGTGCCAGCAGTTGGGAAGGGACAGGGGGCTACGAGCAGTACTTC. This codes for CASSWEGTGGYEQYF.

The rearrangement uses TRBV2 and TRBJ2-3, with 8 bases aligning to TRBD2. V lost 9 bases to trimming and J lost 0 bases; unmatched junction nucleotides: 5. Germline loops: CDR1 SNHLY, CDR2 FYNNEI. This CDR3 has 14 residues. This CDR3 is CARLAVISTDTQYF. CDR3 DNA: TGTGCCAGACTAGCGGTGATTAGCACAGATACGCAGTATTTT.

The chain's CDR3 is CASSTPGQGGTEAFF. The CDR3 coding sequence is TGCGCCAGCAGCACCCCGGGACAGGGTGGAACTGAAGCTTTCTTT. This rearrangement joins TRBV5-1 to TRBJ1-1; 9 nucleotides match TRBD1. CDR1 and CDR2 from the germline V gene are SGHRS and YFSETQ. Trimming at V came to 4 bases and at J to 5 bases, leaving 9 bases not matched to a gene. There are 15 residues in the CDR3.

The J gene is TRBJ1-4, the V gene TRBV7-8; D remains ambiguous. Between the trimmed V and J ends, which lost 5 bases and 7 bases, there was a span of 11 bases. Germline V gene sequence: CDR1 SGHVS, CDR2 FQNEAQ. CDR3 length: 13 residues. The CDR3 region is CASSAPTGEKLFF. The CDR3 DNA sequence: TGTGCCAGCAGCGCCCCCACGGGTGAAAAACTGTTTTTT. Full variable domain (missing parts from reference TRBV7-8 and TRBJ1-4): GAGVSQSPRYKVAKRGQDVALRCDPISGHVSLFWYQQALGQGPEFLTYFQNEAQLDKSGLPSDRFFAERPEGSVSTLKIQRTQQEDSAVYLCASSAPTGEKLFFGSGTQLSVL.

The rearrangement uses TRBV28 and TRBJ2-5, with 8 bases identical to TRBD1. CDR3 length: 15 residues. The germline V gene encodes CDR1 MDHEN and CDR2 SYDVKM. J lost 5 bases, V lost 6 bases, and 11 bases had no gene match. CDR3: CASSLTGQGVETQYF. CDR3 DNA sequence: TGTGCCAGCAGCCTAACCGGACAGGGTGTTGAGACCCAGTACTTC.

This chain joins TRBV6-5 and TRBJ2-3, with 8 bases fitting TRBD2. V lost 6 bases, J lost 6 bases, and 5 bases stayed unmatched. The CDR3 runs to 13 residues. The germline V gene has CDR1 MNHEY and CDR2 SVGAGI. The CDR3 reads CASRAGGRDTQYF. The DNA of the CDR3 is TGTGCCAGCAGGGCGGGGGGCAGGGATACGCAGTATTTT.

The chain is built from TRBV6-5 and TRBJ2-7; 8 bases align to TRBD1. Per the germline V gene, CDR1 is MNHEY and CDR2 is SVGAGI. This CDR3 is 14 amino acids long. J was trimmed by 2 bases and V by 10 bases; bases with no gene match: 10. The CDR3: CAILRGPSAYEQYF. DNA for the CDR3: TGTGCCATCCTCAGGGGGCCTAGTGCCTACGAGCAGTACTTC.

The chain uses TRBV5-1 and TRBJ1-1; 8 bases align to TRBD1. Trimming took 5 bases from V and 3 from J; bases not matched to a gene: 15. Germline V lookup: CDR1 SGHRS, CDR2 YFSETQ. This CDR3 contains 17 residues. The CDR3 DNA reads TGCGCCAGCAGTATTGGAGGGACAGGTTCGGCGTACACTGAAGCTTTCTTT. Its translation: CASSIGGTGSAYTEAFF.

This chain connects TRBV5-4 to TRBJ2-1; D unresolved. V was trimmed by 4 bases and J by 9 bases, leaving 14 bases between them. In germline, CDR1 is SGHNT, CDR2 YYREEE (reference sequence). The CDR3 sequence is 13 residues long. In DNA, the CDR3 is TGTGCCAGCAGCCTGAGCCGGAGTGGTGAGCAGTTCTTC. Protein product: CASSLSRSGEQFF.

The chain employs TRBV19 and TRBJ1-1; 7 bases agree with TRBD1. Germline-derived CDR1 and CDR2 are LNHDA and SQIVND (reference sequence). With 4 bases clipped from V and 1 base from J, the junction kept 6 bases outside the gene matches. There are 15 residues in the CDR3. CDR3 amino acids: CASSTHRGPNTEAFF. CDR3 DNA sequence: TGTGCCAGTAGTACGCACAGGGGCCCGAACACTGAAGCTTTCTTT.

This chain links TRBV5-4 with TRBJ2-3, with D possibly matching TRBD2 (6 bases). The CDR3 runs 15 residues. The V gene lost 4 bases and the J gene lost 0 bases, with 12 bases spanning the gap. CDR1 is SGHNT and CDR2 is YYREEE in the germline V gene (reference sequence). The CDR3 DNA sequence: TGTGCCAGCAGCGGTGGAGGGACTAGCACAGATACGCAGTATTTT. It yields the protein CASSGGGTSTDTQYF.